Following are 12 T cell receptor beta chains from one sample sequenced in a study of T-cell memory formation after mild COVID-19. TCRdb recomputed calls from the 5' RACE reads with MiXCR, one row per CDR3 protein. The sample includes about 200,000 distinct CDR3 sequences, 15% to 20% of them seen just once. The sample was PBMCs or a T cell subset sorted from them (not recorded which). The receptor set was obtained from an adult woman who had mild COVID-19 (a few samples of this study predate the infection). Cell type and time point are not known.

This sequence joins TRBV30 and TRBJ1-4; the match to TRBD1 covers 10 bases. CDR3 length: 16 amino acids. V shed 5 bases and J 0 bases; nucleotides not matched to a gene: 6. Germline-derived CDR1 and CDR2 are GTSNPN and SVGIG (reference sequence). In DNA, the CDR3 is TGTGCCTGGGGACAGGGGGGCTCGTCAACTAATGAAAAACTGTTTTTT. Translated: CAWGQGGSSTNEKLFF.

This clonotype appeared a few times. The chain couples TRBV5-6 to TRBJ2-2, with D possibly TRBD1 on 6 matching bases. The germline V gene has CDR1 SGHDT and CDR2 YYEEEE. The CDR3 loop spans 13 amino acids. Trimming took off 2 bases at V and 7 bases at J, with 9 bases between the two ends. CDR3 bases: TGTGCCAGCAGCTTACAGGGCGTCGGGGAGCTGTTTTTT. Translated, it gives CASSLQGVGELFF.

The chain couples TRBV29-1 to TRBJ2-7, with 13 bases fitting TRBD2. The CDR3 is 13 residues long. CDR1 is SQVTM, CDR2 ANQGSEA, per germline. The V gene end was trimmed by 7 bases and the J gene end by 3 bases; junction bases not matched to a gene: 3. CDR3 sequence reads: CSGRLAGGYEQYF. In DNA, the CDR3 is TGCAGCGGTCGACTAGCGGGAGGCTACGAGCAGTACTTC.

This chain uses TRBV6-5 with TRBJ1-2; TRBD1 matches 9 bases. J gave up 4 bases and V 6 bases, and 9 bases lay outside the gene matches. Germline V CDR1 and CDR2: MNHEY, SVGAGI. This CDR3 is built from 15 residues. The CDR3 region has the DNA TGTGCCAGCAGGGGGGGACAGGGAGCGTCCTATGGCTACACCTTC. Its protein product is CASRGGQGASYGYTF.

This chain connects TRBV12-3 or TRBV12-4 to TRBJ1-1; TRBD1 aligns across 9 bases. CDR3 length equals 17 residues. Trimming took 6 bases from V and 5 from J; bases not matched to a gene: 16. The chain's CDR3 is CASSRKLLGQGETEAFF. CDR3 DNA: TGTGCCAGCAGCCGAAAACTACTGGGACAGGGAGAGACTGAAGCTTTCTTT.

The rearrangement joins TRBV2 to TRBJ2-1; D possibly corresponds to TRBD2 (6 bases). This CDR3 spans 13 amino acids. Germline lookup yields CDR1 SNHLY and CDR2 FYNNEI. V lost 7 bases and J lost 7, with 14 bases in between. CDR3 residues: CASTVSSGNEQFF. As DNA, the CDR3 is TGTGCCAGCACTGTGAGTAGCGGAAATGAGCAGTTCTTC.

This clonotype was recorded many times. The CDR3 region has the DNA TGCAGTGCTAACGGCGAGGTGGATGAGCAGTTCTTC. The encoded protein is CSANGEVDEQFF. The V call is TRBV20-1, the J call TRBJ2-1; D is unclear. Trimming took 4 bases from V and 8 from J, leaving 12 bases between them. The length of the CDR3 is 12 residues. Germline V lookup: CDR1 DFQATT, CDR2 SNEGSKA (reference sequence).

A few counts support this clonotype. The rearrangement uses TRBV11-2 and TRBJ1-2; 8 bases are shared with TRBD1. CDR1 and CDR2 (germline): SGHAT, FQNNGV. CDR3 length: 13 residues. The trim removed 5 bases at V and 6 bases at J, leaving 5 bases unmatched. This CDR3 is CASSRTGTDGYTF. CDR3 nucleotides: TGTGCCAGCAGCCGGACAGGGACTGATGGCTACACCTTC.

This clonotype was picked up one time. The rearrangement joins TRBV7-9 to TRBJ2-7; D perhaps matches TRBD1 (5 bases). From germline, CDR1 is SEHNR and CDR2 FQNEAQ (reference sequence). CDR3 size: 14 residues. V dropped 5 bases and J dropped 2 bases, with 13 bases sitting between them. This chain's CDR3 is CASSPRGDTYEQYF. DNA of the CDR3: TGTGCCAGCAGCCCTAGGGGTGACACCTACGAGCAGTACTTC.

This clonotype was seen more than once but under ten times. The rearrangement links TRBV2 to TRBJ1-2, with 7 bases aligning to TRBD1. The germline CDR1 and CDR2 sequences are SNHLY and FYNNEI. The CDR3 totals 13 residues. Trimming removed 7 bases from V and 8 bases from J; junction bases left unmatched: 10. CDR3 sequence (DNA): TGTGCCAGCAAGGGTACGGTGACAGGGGGCTACACCTTC. It is translated as CASKGTVTGGYTF.

This clonotype was observed a handful of times. This sequence joins TRBV11-2 and TRBJ2-5; D possibly corresponds to TRBD1 (6 bases). The V end was cut by 4 bases, the J end by 4 bases, with 13 bases between. Per germline, CDR1 SGHAT and CDR2 FQNNGV. This CDR3 comprises 14 residues. As DNA, the CDR3 is TGTGCCAGCAGCTACAACAGGGTGCGAGAGACCCAGTACTTC. This gives the protein CASSYNRVRETQYF.

The table lists this clonotype with a few counts. The rearrangement links TRBV4-2 to TRBJ2-1, with 7 bases matching TRBD1. Per the germline V gene, CDR1 is LGHNA and CDR2 is YNFKEQ. The CDR3 is 12 residues long. V shed 10 bases, J shed 8 bases, and the junction held 8 bases outside the gene matches. The chain's CDR3 is CATAGGDHEQFF. In DNA, the CDR3 is TGTGCCACCGCAGGGGGAGATCATGAGCAGTTCTTC.